These 23 T cell receptor beta chains share one sample of origin, sequenced in a study of T cells in tumors after PD-1 blockade. Noted time point: second of two post-therapy site-matched biopsies about two months apart. The table came from immunoSEQ multiplex PCR; TCRdb's copy has only in-frame clones and leaves some out. The sample lists 7,900 or so clones, roughly 60% occurring once. The sample was tumor tissue, taken after anti-PD-1 treatment. The receptor set was obtained from a human donor with basal cell carcinoma.

The chain carries TRBV9 and TRBJ2-1; no definite D call. The CDR3 sequence is 12 residues long. In germline, CDR1 is SGDLS, CDR2 YYNGEE. Trimming removed 0 bases at V and 3 bases at J, with 1 base between. The CDR3 loop reads CASSVDYNEQFF. CDR3 nucleotide sequence: TGTGCCAGCAGCGTAGACTACAATGAGCAGTTCTTC.

This clone was observed a few times. The chain has TRBV5-1 and TRBJ1-6; tentatively, D is TRBD1 (6 bases). V lost 3 bases and J 7 bases, leaving 14 bases between the germline ends. The CDR3 has 15 amino acids. In germline, CDR1 is SGHRS, CDR2 YFSETQ. The CDR3 sequence: CASSWDGGPNSPLHF. CDR3 in DNA: TGCGCCAGCAGCTGGGATGGGGGCCCCAATTCACCCCTCCACTTT. The entire variable domain, with the rest obtained from reference TRBV5-1 and TRBJ1-6, is as follows: KAGVTQTPRYLIKTRGQQVTLSCSPISGHRSVSWYQQTPGQGLQFLFEYFSETQRNKGNFPGRFSGRQFSNSRSEMNVSTLELGDSALYLCASSWDGGPNSPLHFGNGTRLTVT.

In its sample, this clone was seen a few times. The rearrangement uses TRBV5-6 and TRBJ2-3; 9 positions match TRBD2. V trimming: 4 bases; J trimming: 1 base; junction bases outside the gene matches: 13. CDR3 size: 18 residues. Germline V gives CDR1 SGHDT, CDR2 YYEEEE. This CDR3 is CASSDLGLATSGTDTQYF. CDR3 sequence (DNA): TGTGCCAGCAGCGATCTCGGACTAGCGACAAGCGGCACAGATACGCAGTATTTT.

V usage is TRBV27 and J usage is TRBJ2-3; 16 bases are a match to TRBD2. CDR1 and CDR2 (germline): MNHEY, SMNVEV (reference sequence). The CDR3 contains 17 residues. The V segment lost 2 bases and the J segment 6 bases; nucleotides outside the gene matches: 5. The CDR3 region has the DNA TGTGCCAGCAGTTTACTGGGACTAGCGGGGGGGGTTGATACGCAGTATTTT. It codes for CASSLLGLAGGVDTQYF.

V usage is TRBV14 and J usage is TRBJ1-6; D unresolved. This CDR3 spans 14 amino acids. CDR1 is SGHDN, CDR2 FVKESK, per germline. The V gene lost 1 base and the J gene lost 6 bases, with 7 bases spanning the gap. The CDR3 spells CASSQGVGNSPLHF. The CDR3 DNA is TGTGCCAGCAGCCAAGGAGTTGGTAATTCACCCCTCCACTTT.

The chain employs TRBV5-1 and TRBJ2-5; possibly TRBD1 for D (5 bases). The V gene lost 0 bases and the J gene lost 0 bases, with 9 bases spanning the gap. The V gene's germline CDR1 is SGHRS and CDR2 YFSETQ. The CDR3 has 15 residues. CDR3 nucleotide sequence: TGCGCCAGCAGCTTGGGGGGCGGAAACCAAGAGACCCAGTACTTC. Protein: CASSLGGGNQETQYF.

This chain joins TRBV24-1 and TRBJ1-3, with 9 bases identical to TRBD1. Germline-derived CDR1 and CDR2 are KGHDR and SFDVKD. V dropped 5 bases and J dropped 4; count of bases not matched to a gene: 8. The CDR3 contains 16 residues. The CDR3 nucleotides read TGTGCCACCAGTGGGGGTGGACAGGGGAGAGGAAACACCATATATTTT. Amino acids: CATSGGGQGRGNTIYF.

The gene calls are TRBV30 and TRBJ2-5; maybe TRBD2 (7 bases). The CDR3 runs to 19 residues. V lost 0 bases to trimming and J lost 3 bases, with 26 bases between them. Germline lookup yields CDR1 GTSNPN and CDR2 SVGIG (reference sequence). The CDR3 DNA is TGTGCCTGGAGTGTATTTGCAACGACTTCGGGGGGCTGGGAAGAGACCCAGTACTTC. The encoded protein is CAWSVFATTSGGWEETQYF.

This chain connects TRBV14 to TRBJ2-1; 11 nucleotides agree with TRBD2. The CDR3 is 20 amino acids. The germline CDR1 and CDR2 sequences are SGHDN and FVKESK. V was pared by 2 bases and J by 0 bases, with 12 bases of the junction left unmatched. The CDR3 DNA is TGTGCCAGCAGCCAACGGGCTAGCGGGGGGCTTATTCGCTCCTACAATGAGCAGTTCTTC. This sequence encodes CASSQRASGGLIRSYNEQFF.

The chain carries TRBV5-1 and TRBJ2-5; D may be TRBD2 (6 bases). This CDR3 is 15 amino acids long. V lost 4 bases, J lost 5 bases, and 18 bases lay in between. Germline CDR1 and CDR2: SGHRS and YFSETQ. CDR3 nucleotides: TGCGCCAGCAGCCAATTGAAGTCGGAGGGGGAGACCCAGTACTTC. Amino acids: CASSQLKSEGETQYF.

There are a few counts of this clone. The chain uses TRBV7-2 and TRBJ1-1, with D hard to call. The CDR3 contains 13 residues. CDR1 and CDR2 (germline): SGHTA, FQGNSA. Trimming shortened V by 4 bases and J by 0 bases, and 6 bases separated the two germline ends. CDR3 coding DNA: TGTGCCAGCAGCTCTTCACTGAACACTGAAGCTTTCTTT. Residues: CASSSSLNTEAFF.

This chain connects TRBV4-1 to TRBJ1-5; D call uncertain. Trimming left V 0 bases short and J 7 bases short, with 7 bases between. Looked up from germline, CDR1 is MGHRA and CDR2 is YSYEKL. The length of the CDR3 is 13 residues. CDR3 coding DNA: TGCGCCAGCAGCCAAGATCCGGTACAGCCCCAGCATTTT. Amino acids: CASSQDPVQPQHF.

The V gene is TRBV24-1, the J gene TRBJ1-5, with 7 positions matching TRBD1. CDR3 length: 14 amino acids. Trimming at V came to 3 bases and at J to 8 bases, leaving 6 bases not matched to a gene. CDR1 KGHDR and CDR2 SFDVKD come from the germline V gene. CDR3 nucleotide sequence: TGTGCCACCAGTGATGGGCAGGGGGAAGAGCCCCAGCATTTT. Translating gives CATSDGQGEEPQHF.

The CDR3 DNA is TGTGCCAGCAGCCAAGATTGGGCGGGCCTAACCACAGATACGCAGTATTTT. Translation gives CASSQDWAGLTTDTQYF. This chain connects TRBV3-1 (or the pseudogene TRBV3-2) to TRBJ2-3; tentatively, D is TRBD2 (5 bases). CDR1 is LGHDT and CDR2 is YNNKEL in the germline V gene (reference sequence). Between the trimmed V and J ends, which lost 0 bases and 2 bases, there was a span of 15 bases. This CDR3 spans 17 amino acids.

The chain has TRBV28 and TRBJ1-1, with no clear D. Germline assignment: CDR1 MDHEN and CDR2 SYDVKM. The CDR3 extends over 13 amino acids. Between the trimmed V and J ends, which lost 6 bases and 3 bases, there was a span of 11 bases. The CDR3 reads CASSRGRYTEAFF. CDR3 bases: TGTGCCAGCAGCCGCGGACGGTACACTGAAGCTTTCTTT.

The V call is TRBV5-1, the J call TRBJ2-3, with 9 bases matching TRBD1. CDR1 is SGHRS, CDR2 YFSETQ, per germline. This CDR3 contains 15 residues. Germline trimming cut 0 bases from V and 3 bases from J; bases unmatched to any gene: 2. The CDR3 is CASSLGDRETDTQYF. For the CDR3, the DNA is TGCGCCAGCAGCTTGGGGGACAGGGAAACAGATACGCAGTATTTT.

In this sample, this clone turned up once. The chain recombines TRBV30 with TRBJ1-1; D perhaps matches TRBD1 (6 bases). The length of the CDR3 is 15 residues. V was shortened by 5 bases and J by 3 bases, with 19 bases between the two germline ends. Germline CDR1 and CDR2: GTSNPN and SVGIG (reference sequence). The CDR3 nucleotides are TGTGCCTGGGGAAGGAAAAGGGGGACTGACACTGAAGCTTTCTTT. Its translation: CAWGRKRGTDTEAFF.

CDR3: CATGEGRGDQETQYF. The CDR3 coding sequence is TGTGCCACAGGGGAGGGCAGGGGGGACCAAGAGACCCAGTACTTC. The chain couples TRBV6-5 to TRBJ2-5; D may be TRBD1 or TRBD2 (7 bases each). The CDR3 spans 15 residues. The germline V gene encodes CDR1 MNHEY and CDR2 SVGAGI. V lost 10 bases, J lost 0 bases, and 18 bases lay in between.

The chain has TRBV27 and TRBJ2-7; D is possibly TRBD1 (6 bases). The germline CDR1 and CDR2 sequences are MNHEY and SMNVEV (reference sequence). V lost 5 bases, J lost 1 base, and 18 bases lay in between. This CDR3 comprises 16 residues. CDR3 nucleotide sequence: TGTGCCAGCAGTCACAGGGTCCTCGGGGCTTCCTACGAGCAGTACTTC. Its protein is CASSHRVLGASYEQYF.

This rearrangement joins TRBV6-5 to TRBJ1-2; 8 nucleotides line up with TRBD1. The CDR3 contains 12 residues. The germline V gene encodes CDR1 MNHEY and CDR2 SVGAGI. V lost 6 bases to trimming and J lost 7 bases; unmatched junction nucleotides: 4. CDR3 DNA: TGTGCCAGCAGCCGACAGGGGACTGGCTACACCTTC. Its protein product is CASSRQGTGYTF.

The chain recombines TRBV7-9 with TRBJ2-5; TRBD1 might be the D (5 bases). CDR1 and CDR2 from the germline V gene are SEHNR and FQNEAQ (reference sequence). Trimming pared 3 bases from V and 4 bases from J, leaving 12 bases between. CDR3 length: 14 amino acids. The CDR3 DNA reads as TGTGCCAGCAGCTTTCAGGGATTTGGAGAGACCCAGTACTTC. Translation: CASSFQGFGETQYF.

The chain carries TRBV28 and TRBJ1-2; TRBD1 aligns across 8 bases. Germline-derived CDR1 and CDR2 are MDHEN and SYDVKM. V lost 6 bases to trimming and J lost 8 bases; unmatched junction nucleotides: 11. The CDR3 contains 14 residues. The CDR3 sequence is CASSYRGTGPGYTF. The CDR3 bases are TGTGCCAGCAGCTATCGAGGGACAGGACCGGGCTACACCTTC.

This clone has just a few counts. The chain couples TRBV29-1 to TRBJ2-7, with D possibly matching TRBD2 (5 bases). CDR1 and CDR2 from the germline V gene are SQVTM and ANQGSEA. The germline V and J ends were trimmed by 3 bases and 1 base, with 16 bases remaining between them. CDR3 length: 15 residues. DNA for the CDR3: TGCAGCGTTGAGGCCGGGGAAGGAGCTTCCTACGAGCAGTACTTC. It yields the protein CSVEAGEGASYEQYF.